This T cell receptor beta chain derives from a study of blood T cell repertoires in COVID-19 (TCRdb year 2020). Describing the broader study: Samples from collaborators originated in the United States, Italy and Spain and spanned both the acute and convalescent phases of COVID-19. A de-identified subject ID, COVID-19 status, age in years and sex were almost always included in the sample metadata. The samples were drawn from the first 160 participants of the ongoing ImmuneRACE study and from 950 to 1,500 subjects provided by 6 global collaborators. The repertoires were released in a freely available public database intended as a resource for research on the immune response to SARS-CoV-2. Deeply sampled blood TCRbeta repertoires from subjects exposed to, actively infected with, or recovered from COVID-19 were included in the dataset. Where HLA class I and class II types were available, the types were taken from metadata supplied by the sample provider, not from assay-based typing. The material from the prospective study consisted of cDNA or gDNA derived from T cells, B-cell-depleted T cells, or PBMCs. Here is what the overall study found, with its caveats: How much clinical and demographic metadata was included differed by source and by participant, and the metadata was provided uncurated.

TCRbeta CDR3 regions were amplified from genomic DNA using the immunoSEQ Assay, a bias-controlled multiplex PCR. For the original study's pipeline: The number of nucleated cells in each sample was estimated by amplification of reference gene primers within the assay. To quantify the absolute abundance of each unique TCRbeta CDR3 rearrangement, sequence reads were collapsed and filtered. For each sample, productive Simpson clonality was calculated as the square root of Simpson's diversity index across productive rearrangements. TCRdb mirrors the immuneACCESS table, restricted to in-frame sequences. Some clones are absent from its copies; in checked studies, under half trace to an unresolved V gene, and the reason for the others is unknown. D and trimming were read from the DNA, whereas the V and J calls and clone size are those reported in that table. The sample records about half a million clones, roughly nine tenths of which are singletons. The ten top clones hold about 1% of the sample.

Comments on this clone: This clone's antigen is unknown. Base qualities were left out, and no much larger clone turns up one base away.

One collaborating source in Seattle enrolled patients while the patients were actively infected and followed the patients over time throughout the course of disease. Each collaborating institution followed its own protocols to collect whole blood in K2EDTA tubes. For TCRbeta analysis, collaborators shipped samples as frozen whole blood, isolated PBMCs, or DNA extracted from either of those sample types. V is cut back by 7 bases and J by 4 bases, with 4 bases in the junction unmatched. The CDR3 covers 13 residues, taking in both the cysteine and the phenylalanine. The CDR3 DNA has 39 bases and is translated from base 1.

Material: peripheral blood. The sequence came from a man aged 18 to 35 with COVID-19, enrolled during active disease. The V gene is TRBV12-3 or TRBV12-4 and the J gene is TRBJ2-5, with 9 junctional bases fitting TRBD1. The DNA is as follows: TGTGCCAGCAACCGGGGACAGGGAGAGACCCAGTACTTC. Translated, this is CASNRGQGETQYF.